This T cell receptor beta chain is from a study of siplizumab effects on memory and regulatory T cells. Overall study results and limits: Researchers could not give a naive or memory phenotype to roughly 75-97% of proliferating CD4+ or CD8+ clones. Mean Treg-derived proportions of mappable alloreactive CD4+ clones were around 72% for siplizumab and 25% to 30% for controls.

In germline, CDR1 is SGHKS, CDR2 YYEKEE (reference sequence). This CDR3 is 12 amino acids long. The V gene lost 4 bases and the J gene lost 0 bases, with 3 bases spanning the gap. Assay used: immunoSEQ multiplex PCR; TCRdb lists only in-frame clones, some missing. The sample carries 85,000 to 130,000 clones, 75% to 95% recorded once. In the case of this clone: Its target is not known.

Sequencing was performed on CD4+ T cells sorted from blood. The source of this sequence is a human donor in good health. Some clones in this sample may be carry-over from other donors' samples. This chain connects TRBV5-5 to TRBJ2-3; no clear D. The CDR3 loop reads CASSPSTDTQYF. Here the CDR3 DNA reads TGTGCCAGCAGCCCAAGCACAGATACGCAGTATTTT.